The entry that follows covers one T cell receptor beta chain sequence. Its matching antigen is unknown. TCRbeta library preparation incorporated unique molecular identifiers. TCRdb re-derived calls from the PCR reads in MiXCR, one entry per CDR3 protein. The table has about 98,000 distinct CDR3 sequences, 23% seen once. These data are taken from a study of T-cell reconstitution after alpha-beta-depleted transplantation in children. Findings and caveats of the study: There were reportedly several hundred expanded graft clones from which alpha-beta T cells came about two months after transplant. It was newly produced T cells that mostly accounted for T-cell counts and diversity one year after transplant.

The TCR sequence derives from a boy between 2 and 10 years old with acute lymphoblastic leukemia, due to receive a stem cell transplant. The sample in question was PBMCs, obtained before TCRalphabeta/CD19-depleted stem cell transplant.

The CDR3 DNA sequence: TGTGCCAGCAGCCAAGACCACAACCAAGAGACCCAGTACTTC. Translating gives CASSQDHNQETQYF. This chain uses TRBV7-9 with TRBJ2-5; D gene unclear. Trimming removed 5 bases from V and 0 bases from J, with 10 bases in between. Germline V gives CDR1 SEHNR, CDR2 FQNEAQ (reference sequence). There are 14 residues in the CDR3.